What follows describes a single T cell receptor (beta chain). No antigen is known for it. Per germline, CDR1 SEHNR and CDR2 FQNEAQ (reference sequence). The CDR3 is 17 residues long. V was shortened by 6 bases and J by 0 bases, with 18 bases between the two germline ends. Produced via immunoSEQ multiplex PCR; TCRdb's table is partial and in-frame only. The table lists about 130,000 clones, about 88% of them singletons. This sample is part of a study of T cell responses to AZD1222 COVID-19 vaccine. General study findings and limits: There were mostly white British donors and more females than males, and clonal diversity was possibly underestimated. Among spike-specific TCRs, nearly half reportedly target unmutated variant regions. Spike-specific TCRs gained breadth and depth after people received two AZD1222 doses.

This TCR derives from an adult in good health. The rearrangement joins TRBV7-9 to TRBJ2-4; the D gene could be TRBD1 or TRBD2 (5 bases each). The specimen comprised peripheral blood, sampled on day 0 of MenACWY control vaccination. The CDR3 nucleotides are TGTGCCAGCAGTTCCCCACTCGGGGCGGGAGCCAAAAACATTCAGTACTTC. Protein: CASSSPLGAGAKNIQYF.